Given below is one T cell receptor (beta chain) in context. Antigen specificity is unknown. Selected positively for CCR7 and CD45RO-negative, naive CD8 cells excluded terminally differentiated effector memory CD45RA+ cells. Germline trimming cut 1 base from V and 10 bases from J; bases unmatched to any gene: 9. CDR1 is SGHVS and CDR2 is FNYEAQ in the germline V gene. The CDR3 spans 14 residues. This record comes from a study of shared clonotypes between healthy human individuals. Findings of the study overall: In contrast to clonotypes shared by all four donors, non-shared clonotypes had lower generation probabilities. Approximately 4.9% of naive CD4 clonotypes were shared across a handful of donors.

The authors ran the assay at deep level. Genomic DNA (from each subset) was split evenly across several immunoSEQ plates. Clones were read by immunoSEQ multiplex PCR, and TCRdb kept only the in-frame ones, dropping some. In the table there are 1.5 million to 2.5 million clones, just under 95% of which are singletons. This TCR derives from a man aged 18-30 years in good health. J is TRBJ2-5 and V is TRBV7-6; 7 nucleotides match TRBD2. Sequenced input: naive CD8+ T cells sorted from blood. The CDR3 DNA reads TGTGCCAGCAGCTTAGGGGCGGGAGAAAAGAGCCAGTACTTC. Its protein is CASSLGAGEKSQYF. The variable domain in full, with the rest retrieved from reference TRBV7-6 and TRBJ2-5, is GAGVSQSPRYKVTKRGQDVALRCDPISGHVSLYWYRQALGQGPEFLTYFNYEAQQDKSGLPNDRFSAERPEGSISTLTIQRTEQRDSAMYRCASSLGAGEKSQYFGPGTRLLVL.